This TCR beta chain was sequenced during a study of graft-versus-host responses after intestinal transplantation (TCRdb year 2021). Study-wide context: Multivisceral, liver-intestinal, or isolated intestinal transplants were received by the recipients. Rather than being sequenced by the commercial service, samples from a few later patients were sequenced in-house on an Illumina MiSeq and processed with MiXCR. Graft-versus-host and host-versus-graft alloreactive T cell clones were tracked in the graft, circulation and bone marrow after intestinal transplantation using bulk TCR-beta CDR3 sequencing. To identify alloreactive clones, pre-transplant mixed lymphocyte reaction products were sequenced and compared with unstimulated pre-transplant donor and recipient T cells. Every recipient was given anti-thymocyte globulin induction, followed by approximately 3 years of maintenance tacrolimus and steroids. Donor T cell macrochimerism was defined as a peak of at least 4% donor T cells among recipient peripheral blood mononuclear cells. The cohort enrolled some 23 intestinal transplant recipients including one retransplant, and a few patients lacking pretransplant specimens were excluded. Results the study describes overall, beyond this receptor: High GvH to HvG T cell clonal ratios were observed in the allografts of patients with donor T cell macrochimerism. Early after transplant, peak levels of circulating GvH clones were associated with declines in HvG clones. The relatively low number and heterogeneity of intestinal transplant patients limited the conclusions. GvH clones turned up in recipient bone marrow, with some appearing earlier in ileal mucosa or blood, a pattern consistent with an intestinal mucosal origin.

Inclusive of the bounding cysteine and phenylalanine, the CDR3 is 17 residues long. Only CDR3 DNA is held: 51 bases, read in frame from base 1. Library construction relied on the immunoSEQ multiplex PCR assay. In most patients, genomic DNA was isolated using the Qiagen DNeasy Blood and Tissue Kit and sent frozen to Adaptive Biotechnologies for TCR sequencing. For most patients, high-throughput TCR-beta CDR3 sequencing of genomic DNA was performed by Adaptive Biotechnologies. Per the source publication's procedure: TCR sequencing data were retrieved from Adaptive's ImmunoSEQ software for 15 to 20 patients, whereas a few other patients were processed with MiXCR and VDJtools. To correct CD4 versus CD8 sorting errors, any sequence found in both subsets at a frequency ratio below 5:1 was removed. CDR3 nucleotide sequences shared between donor and recipient were removed because the origin of such sequences could not be assigned. To count as alloreactive, a clone needed at least 2-fold expansion over unstimulated cells and a minimum CFSE-low frequency of 0.002% (template counts) or 0.001% (read counts). Clones were considered mappable if detected in sequenced pre-transplant spleen, lymph node, or MLR CFSE-low populations of the donor or recipient. Cumulative frequency of alloreactive clones was calculated as a percentage of all sequences weighted by copy number. TCRdb mirrors the immuneACCESS table, restricted to in-frame sequences. Some clones are absent from its copies; in checked studies, under half trace to an unresolved V gene, and the reason for the others is unknown. D and trimming were read from the DNA, whereas the V and J calls and clone size are those reported in that table. This sample comprises tens of thousands of clones, about 93% of them detected only once. Together, the top ten hold approximately 5.6% of the sample.

In the paper's terms, the time point label means: cells obtained before transplantation from donor or recipient. CD3+CD4+ and CD3+CD8+ populations were FACS-sorted from unstimulated pre-transplant donor and recipient cells taken from spleen or lymph nodes. As regards this clone: Its antigen is not yet known. No much larger clonotype is one base removed from it; base qualities were not supplied.

This receptor chain uses TRBV21-1 and TRBJ2-2; the table's TRBD1 call for D was not verified on the DNA. TRBV21-1 is a listed pseudogene. The origin of this receptor is a human donor who received an intestinal transplant. This material consisted of unstimulated CD8+ T cells sorted from spleen or lymph node cells, taken before intestinal transplant. The nucleotide sequence is given as TGTGCCAGCAGCACCCTTTGGGCCACAACGAACACCGGGGAGCTGTTTTTT. It specifies CASSTLWATTNTGELFF.